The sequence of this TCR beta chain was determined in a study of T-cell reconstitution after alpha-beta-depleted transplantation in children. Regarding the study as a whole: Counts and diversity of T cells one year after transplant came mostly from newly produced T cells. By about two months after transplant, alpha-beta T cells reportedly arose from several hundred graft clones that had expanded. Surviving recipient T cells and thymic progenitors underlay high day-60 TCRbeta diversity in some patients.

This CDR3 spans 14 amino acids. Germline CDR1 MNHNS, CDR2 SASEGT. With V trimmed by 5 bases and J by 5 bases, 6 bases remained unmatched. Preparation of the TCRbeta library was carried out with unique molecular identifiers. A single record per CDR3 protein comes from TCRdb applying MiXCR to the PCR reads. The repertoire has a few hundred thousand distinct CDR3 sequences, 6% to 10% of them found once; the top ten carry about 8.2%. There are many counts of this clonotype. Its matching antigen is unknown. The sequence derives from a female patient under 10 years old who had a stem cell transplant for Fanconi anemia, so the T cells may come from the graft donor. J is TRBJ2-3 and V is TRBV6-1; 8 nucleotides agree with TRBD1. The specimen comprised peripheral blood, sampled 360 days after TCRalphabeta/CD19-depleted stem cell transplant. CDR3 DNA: TGTGCCAGCAGTCCCAGGGGGCAAGGAGATACGCAGTATTTT. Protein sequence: CASSPRGQGDTQYF.